Many counts were recorded for the clone carrying this T cell receptor (beta chain). Its cognate antigen is unknown. This CDR3 is built from 13 residues. Trimming removed 4 bases from V and 3 bases from J, with 11 bases in between. Germline V lookup: CDR1 SGHKS, CDR2 YYEKEE (reference sequence). Patients sequenced had flow cytometry evidence of CD8+CD57+ cell expansion. None of the patients had been given any therapy when their blood was sampled. The entry originates in a study of CD8+CD57+ T cells in acquired aplastic anemia. About the study: The mean DNA yield obtained from sorted CD4+ and CD8+ cells came to 3 to 4 ug. Study observations and caveats: Common to patients and controls were twenty-nine CD8+ CDR3 sequences.

For CDR3 and TCR beta VDJ profiling, genomic DNA was the template used. MiXCR was run by TCRdb on the reads, yielding one entry per CDR3 protein. The table lists 160,000 or so distinct CDR3 sequences, about 45% of them singletons. The sample comprised sorted CD4+, CD8+, or CD8+CD57+ T cells (not recorded which) from PBMCs. This chain uses TRBV5-5 with TRBJ2-7; D ambiguous. The clonotype originates from a human donor with aplastic anemia. The CDR3 sequence is CASSTRPGYEQYF. The CDR3 DNA is TGTGCCAGCAGCACCCGACCTGGCTACGAGCAGTACTTC.